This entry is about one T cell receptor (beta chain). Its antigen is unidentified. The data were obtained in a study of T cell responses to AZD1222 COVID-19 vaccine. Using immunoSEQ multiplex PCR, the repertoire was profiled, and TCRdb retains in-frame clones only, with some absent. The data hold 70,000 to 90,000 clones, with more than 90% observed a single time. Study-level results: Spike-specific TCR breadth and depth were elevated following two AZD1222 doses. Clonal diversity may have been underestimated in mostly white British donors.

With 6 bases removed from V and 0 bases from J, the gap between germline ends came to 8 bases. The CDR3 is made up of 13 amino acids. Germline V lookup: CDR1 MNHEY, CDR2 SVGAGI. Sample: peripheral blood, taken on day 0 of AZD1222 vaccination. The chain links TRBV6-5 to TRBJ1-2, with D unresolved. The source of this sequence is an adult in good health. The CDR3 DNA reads TGTGCCAGCAGCGGCATCGCTAACTATGGCTACACCTTC. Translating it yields CASSGIANYGYTF.